Listed here are 9 T cell receptor beta chains from one sample, sequenced in a study of cytomegalovirus exposure and HLA in healthy donors. TCRdb's copy holds only in-frame clones and misses some; the assay was immunoSEQ multiplex PCR. The sample yields 150,000 to 200,000 clones, approximately 89% seen once. Material: PBMCs. The source is a man aged 25 to 40 in good health and CMV-seropositive.

CDR3 bases: TGCGCCAGCAGCTTGGCAGGTGGAGGCTACACCTTC. It translates to CASSLAGGGYTF. This chain joins TRBV5-1 and TRBJ1-2; D not certain. CDR1 is SGHRS, CDR2 YFSETQ, per germline. The V end was cut by 0 bases, the J end by 8 bases, with 8 bases between. This CDR3 has 12 amino acids.

V usage is TRBV4-2 and J usage is TRBJ2-3; TRBD2 aligns across 8 bases. Germline CDR1 and CDR2: LGHNA and YNFKEQ. The CDR3 totals 17 residues. The ends lost 0 bases at V and 2 bases at J; junction bases unmatched: 7. The CDR3 protein is CASSQDGTRGDTDTQYF. CDR3 bases: TGTGCCAGCAGCCAAGACGGGACTAGGGGGGACACAGATACGCAGTATTTT.

This clone was recorded once. The chain is built from TRBV7-5 and TRBJ2-7; the table's D gene call, TRBD2, was not cross checked with the DNA. TRBV7-5 is classified as a pseudogene. This CDR3 comprises 14 residues. Here the CDR3 DNA reads TGTGCCGTCTCCTTGGGCGGGGGGACCTACGAGCAGTACTTC. Amino acid sequence: CAVSLGGGTYEQYF.

The chain uses TRBV6-1 and TRBJ1-2, with 10 bases aligning to TRBD1. The CDR3 extends over 14 amino acids. V lost 6 bases, J lost 4 bases, and 5 bases stayed unmatched. Germline lookup yields CDR1 MNHNS and CDR2 SASEGT. The CDR3 DNA sequence: TGTGCCAGCAGACCCAGGACAGGGGGCTATGGCTACACCTTC. It translates to CASRPRTGGYGYTF.

The V call is TRBV6-5, the J call TRBJ2-1; the match to TRBD2 covers 7 bases. This CDR3 is 14 amino acids long. Per germline, CDR1 MNHEY and CDR2 SVGAGI. Trimming cost V 4 bases and J 6 bases; bases outside gene matches: 6. The CDR3 sequence is CASSSTSSANEQFF. Here the CDR3 DNA reads TGTGCCAGCAGTTCGACTAGCTCAGCCAATGAGCAGTTCTTC.

V usage is TRBV11-1 and J usage is TRBJ2-3; either TRBD1 or TRBD2 may supply D (5 bases each). The CDR3 totals 15 residues. V was pared by 1 base and J by 4 bases, with 12 bases between. CDR1 and CDR2 (germline): SGHAT, FQDESV (reference sequence). Here the CDR3 reads CASSLGGPAADTQYF. As DNA, the CDR3 is TGTGCCAGCAGCTTAGGGGGACCGGCCGCAGATACGCAGTATTTT.

The chain joins TRBV7-6 to TRBJ2-7; D unclear. Germline V CDR1 and CDR2: SGHVS, FNYEAQ. The germline V and J ends were trimmed by 5 bases and 6 bases, with 14 bases remaining between them. This CDR3 is built from 13 residues. The CDR3 protein is CASSRSRAVEQYF. The CDR3 nucleotides are TGTGCCAGCAGCCGATCTCGTGCGGTCGAGCAGTACTTC.

The chain links TRBV4-1 to TRBJ1-6; D unresolved. The CDR3 is 16 residues long. Germline lookup yields CDR1 MGHRA and CDR2 YSYEKL. Trimming left V 5 bases short and J 6 bases short, with 17 bases between. The CDR3: CASSSRVRALNSPLHF. As DNA, the CDR3 is TGCGCCAGCAGCTCCCGAGTGAGAGCCCTTAATTCACCCCTCCACTTT.

The chain combines TRBV29-1 with TRBJ2-1, with 7 bases aligning to TRBD1. Germline trimming cut 3 bases from V and 3 bases from J; bases unmatched to any gene: 11. The CDR3 totals 16 residues. Germline loops: CDR1 SQVTM, CDR2 ANQGSEA. This CDR3 reads CSVDGLVQGRYNEQFF. The CDR3 coding sequence is TGCAGCGTTGACGGACTGGTACAGGGGCGCTACAATGAGCAGTTCTTC.